The 23 T cell receptor beta chains reported below all come from one sample, sequenced in a study of tumor-infiltrating lymphocytes in primary liver carcinoma. The investigators made TCR beta cDNA from roughly 460 ng total RNA, using a constant-region primer. Three-round nested multiplex PCR performed with slightly modified ARM-PCR produced the TCR beta libraries. It was with TRBV1-TRBV30 forward primers and a C-beta reverse primer that the first two PCR rounds were run, at approximately 10 cycles each. MiXCR, run by TCRdb on the multiplex PCR reads, gives a single entry per CDR3 protein. This table has under 110,000 distinct CDR3 sequences, around 71% appearing once. The study co-extracted DNA and RNA from around 20-30 mg of unsorted bulk tissue. Source material: liver tumor tissue from sampling region 2. Noted subset: tumor region T2, inferior pole. The receptors here all came from a woman aged 60-70 years with primary liver carcinoma and hepatitis B virus infection.

V is TRBV28 and J is TRBJ2-1; no firm D call. CDR3 length: 12 amino acids. Trimming took off 8 bases at V and 3 bases at J, with 8 bases between the two ends. Germline CDR1 MDHEN, CDR2 SYDVKM. CDR3 protein: CASELVYNEQFF. The CDR3 DNA sequence: TGTGCCAGCGAGCTGGTCTACAATGAGCAGTTCTTC.

As regards this clonotype: Mismatch with germline at one junction end may stem from a read error. The V call is TRBV5-1, the J call TRBJ2-2; 7 bases line up with TRBD1. There are 16 residues in the CDR3. CDR1 and CDR2 from the germline V gene are SGHRS and YFSETQ. CDR3 region: CVSTKTRQGNTGELFF. Here the CDR3 DNA reads TGCGTCAGCACCAAAACGAGACAGGGGAACACCGGGGAGCTGTTTTTT.

About this clonotype: The germline gene is not matched at one end of the junction; a read error may be the cause. The chain couples TRBV11-2 to TRBJ1-1; D might be TRBD1 (6 bases). Germline CDR1 SGHAT, CDR2 FQNNGV. This CDR3 contains 15 residues. CDR3 nucleotide sequence: TGTGTCAGCAGCCGCCCTGCCGGGGGGCGGACTGAAGCTTGCTTT. Amino acid sequence: CVSSRPAGGRTEACF.

The chain links TRBV20-1 to TRBJ2-7; TRBD2 might be the D (5 bases). CDR3 length: 13 residues. Trimming removed 5 bases from V and 0 bases from J, with 11 bases in between. From germline, CDR1 is DFQATT and CDR2 SNEGSKA (reference sequence). The CDR3 is CSARDFGSYEQYF. CDR3 sequence (DNA): TGCAGTGCTCGGGATTTTGGCTCCTACGAGCAGTACTTC.

Concerning this clonotype itself: The conserved closing phenylalanine or tryptophan is absent in this CDR3, likely reflecting a read error. The chain couples TRBV20-1 to TRBJ1-2, with a possible D match to TRBD1 (6 bases). CDR1 and CDR2 from the germline V gene are DFQATT and SNEGSKA (reference sequence). There are 15 residues in the CDR3. V lost 6 bases, J lost 4 bases, and 21 bases lay in between. The DNA of the CDR3 is TGCAGTGCCACGATGGGGAGGACAGCGTTCTATGGCTACACCCTC. This codes for CSATMGRTAFYGYTL.

This clonotype was recorded many times. V usage is TRBV4-1 and J usage is TRBJ2-2; D possibly corresponds to TRBD1 (6 bases). V lost 1 base and J 6 bases, leaving 12 bases between the germline ends. Germline CDR1 reads MGHRA; CDR2 reads YSYEKL. This CDR3 is 15 amino acids long. CDR3: CASSQATGLAGELFF. CDR3 nucleotides: TGCGCCAGCAGCCAAGCCACAGGGTTGGCCGGGGAGCTGTTTTTT.

As for this clonotype: A much larger clone differs by one base, so this may be a read error. The rearrangement links TRBV12-3 or TRBV12-4 to TRBJ2-1, with 7 bases matching TRBD2. With 6 bases clipped from V and 0 bases from J, the junction kept 20 bases outside the gene matches. The CDR3 spans 20 residues. The CDR3 DNA reads TGTGCCAGCAGCCCTCCCCCGGGACTGGGAGGGCGAAGCTCCTACAATGAGCAGTTCTTC. It specifies CASSPPPGLGGRSSYNEQFF.

As to this clonotype: Since a much larger clone is just one base distant, this may be a read error. V and J are TRBV5-6 and TRBJ2-5; D is perhaps TRBD1 (5 bases). The V end was cut by 3 bases, the J end by 5 bases, with 11 bases between. In germline, CDR1 is SGHDT, CDR2 YYEEEE. The CDR3 runs to 13 residues. The CDR3 DNA sequence: TGTGCCAGCAGCTCCAAGGGGATTGAGACCCAGTACTTC. Protein product: CASSSKGIETQYF. Based on the CDR3 plus reference TRBV5-6 and TRBJ2-5, the full variable domain is DAGVTQSPTHLIKTRGQQVTLRCSPKSGHDTVSWYQQALGQGPQFIFQYYEEEERQRGNFPDRFSGHQFPNYSSELNVNALLLGDSALYLCASSSKGIETQYFGPGTRLLVL.

The J gene is TRBJ2-3, the V gene TRBV29-1; D ambiguous. The germline V gene has CDR1 SQVTM and CDR2 ANQGSEA. V was pared by 5 bases and J by 6 bases, with 12 bases between. This CDR3 has 12 residues. CDR3 protein: CSVIGAGDTQYF. In nucleotides, the CDR3 is TGCAGCGTTATTGGTGCTGGGGATACGCAGTATTTT.

This clonotype was seen a handful of times. The chain joins TRBV7-2 to TRBJ1-1; D might be TRBD1 (5 bases). The germline CDR1 and CDR2 sequences are SGHTA and FQGNSA. The CDR3 length is 14 residues. V lost 5 bases and J lost 0, with 10 bases in between. The CDR3 DNA sequence: TGTGCCAGCAGCAAACCCAGGGTGAACACTGAAGCTTTCTTT. Amino acids: CASSKPRVNTEAFF.

In regard to this clonotype: At one of its ends the junction is not consistent with the germline gene, which may arise from a read error. The chain carries TRBV4-1 and TRBJ2-3, with 11 bases identical to TRBD2. CDR3 length equals 16 residues. Germline loops: CDR1 MGHRA, CDR2 YSYEKL. CDR3 DNA: TGCGCCAGCAGCCTTAGCGGGAGGGCCGGGGTAGATACGCAGTTTTTT. This sequence encodes CASSLSGRAGVDTQFF.

To note about this clonotype: Given a much more abundant clone one base away, this may be a read error. The gene calls are TRBV30 and TRBJ2-1, with 7 bases that match TRBD2. Germline V gene data show CDR1 as GTSNPN and CDR2 as SVGIG (reference sequence). The length of the CDR3 is 14 residues. Trimming cost V 3 bases and J 5 bases; bases outside gene matches: 7. CDR3 nucleotides: TGTGCCTGGAGCCCAAGCGGGGTACACAATGAGCAGTTCTTC. Amino acids: CAWSPSGVHNEQFF. Drawing the rest from reference TRBV30 and TRBJ2-1, the complete variable domain is SQTIHQWPATLVQPVGSPLSLECTVEGTSNPNLYWYRQAAGRGLQLLFYSVGIGQISSEVPQNLSASRPQDRQFILSSKKLLLSDSGFYLCAWSPSGVHNEQFFGPGTRLTVL.

This clonotype was counted a single time. The rearrangement uses TRBV29-1 and TRBJ2-3, with D tentatively TRBD1 (6 bases). V lost 4 bases, J lost 3 bases, and 8 bases lay in between. Germline V gene sequence: CDR1 SQVTM, CDR2 ANQGSEA. This CDR3 has 12 residues. The CDR3 protein is CSVAQGTDTQYF. CDR3 nucleotides: TGCAGCGTTGCCCAGGGGACAGATACGCAGTATTTT.

In this sample, this clonotype turned up once. The CDR3 does not close with the conserved phenylalanine or tryptophan, likely indicating a read error. The chain employs TRBV11-2 and TRBJ2-7, with D maybe TRBD1 (7 bases). Looked up from germline, CDR1 is SGHAT and CDR2 is FQNNGV. The CDR3 is 15 amino acids. CDR3 in DNA: TGCGCCAGCAGCTTTGCGGGACAGCCCTCCTACGAGCAGTACTTA. Protein sequence: CASSFAGQPSYEQYL.

This clonotype was counted a single time. Compared with germline, one end of the junction differs, possibly owing to a read error. The chain combines TRBV11-1 with TRBJ2-7; maybe TRBD1 (6 bases). CDR1 and CDR2 (germline): SGHAT, FQDESV (reference sequence). The CDR3 loop spans 14 amino acids. The CDR3, as DNA: TGTGCCAGCGGAAGAGGACAGCGAGCCTACAAGCAATACTTC. Amino acids: CASGRGQRAYKQYF.

To note about this clonotype: Given the absence of the conserved phenylalanine or tryptophan at the CDR3 end, a read error is likely. The chain combines TRBV29-1 with TRBJ1-1; D ambiguous. The CDR3 is 10 residues long. Germline loops: CDR1 SQVTM, CDR2 ANQGSEA. Deletions cut 7 bases from V and 8 bases from J, with 11 bases between. CDR3 protein: CSGGREEAFY. As DNA, the CDR3 is TGCAGCGGAGGACGGGAGGAAGCTTTCTAT.

The chain recombines TRBV10-2 with TRBJ2-6; 13 bases line up with TRBD2. The CDR3 spans 17 residues. Germline values: CDR1 WSHSY, CDR2 SAAADI. CDR3 DNA sequence: TGCGTCACTGAGGGACTAGCGGGGCTCTCTGGGGCCAACGTCCTGACTTTC. Translating it yields CVTEGLAGLSGANVLTF.

A note on this clonotype: Possible read error: a much larger clone is one base away. V gene TRBV7-9 combines with J gene TRBJ2-1; 8 nucleotides align to TRBD2. CDR1 is SEHNR and CDR2 is FQNEAQ in the germline V gene (reference sequence). J lost 6 bases, V lost 7 bases, and 5 bases had no gene match. This CDR3 comprises 13 residues. CDR3 region: CASTRGGSNEQFF. CDR3 nucleotide sequence: TGTGCCAGCACCCGGGGGGGGAGCAATGAGCAGTTCTTC.

CDR3 coding DNA: TGTGCCAGCTCGCAAACGACAAGCGCTTATAGCAATCAGCCCCAGCATTTT. Its translation is CASSQTTSAYSNQPQHF. This chain uses TRBV18 with TRBJ1-5; D not resolved. Germline lookup yields CDR1 KGHSH and CDR2 LQKENI. The CDR3 length is 17 residues. Trimming removed 6 bases from V and 0 bases from J, with 18 bases in between.

A remark on this clonotype: One end of the junction is discordant with germline, which a read error may explain. The chain couples TRBV6-1 to TRBJ2-7; the D gene could be TRBD1 or TRBD2 (5 bases each). Germline CDR1 is MNHNS and CDR2 is SASEGT. This CDR3 is 14 amino acids long. CDR3 sequence (DNA): TGTGCCAACAGTGAAGCTTTTGAGGGGTACGAGCGGTACTTC. Translating it yields CANSEAFEGYERYF.

At least ten counts were recorded for this clonotype. The V gene is TRBV6-6, the J gene TRBJ1-2, with 7 bases fitting TRBD1. Unmatched junction bases numbered 12, after V lost 7 bases and J lost 4 bases. CDR3 length: 15 amino acids. Germline V gene lookup returns CDR1 MNHNY and CDR2 SVGAGI (reference sequence). The DNA of the CDR3 is TGTGCCAGCATCCCAAGAGAGGGACAGACCTATGGCTACACCTTC. It codes for CASIPREGQTYGYTF.

On this clonotype: One end of the junction is discordant with germline, which a read error may explain. The chain has TRBV4-1 and TRBJ1-5; 7 nucleotides agree with TRBD1. CDR1 is MGHRA and CDR2 is YSYEKL in the germline V gene. The CDR3 totals 16 residues. CDR3 loop: CANSQATGCGNQPQHF. The CDR3 region has the DNA TGCGCCAACAGCCAAGCGACAGGGTGTGGCAATCAGCCCCAGCATTTT.

The V call is TRBV11-2, the J call TRBJ2-4, with D perhaps given as TRBD1 or TRBD2 (5 bases each). The CDR3 runs to 17 residues. Germline V gene lookup returns CDR1 SGHAT and CDR2 FQNNGV. V shed 9 bases and J shed 4 bases, with 25 bases lying between them. DNA for the CDR3: TGTGCCAGTAGTTTATCTACCGGGGACGTAGCTAAAAACATTCAGTACTTC. It translates to CASSLSTGDVAKNIQYF.